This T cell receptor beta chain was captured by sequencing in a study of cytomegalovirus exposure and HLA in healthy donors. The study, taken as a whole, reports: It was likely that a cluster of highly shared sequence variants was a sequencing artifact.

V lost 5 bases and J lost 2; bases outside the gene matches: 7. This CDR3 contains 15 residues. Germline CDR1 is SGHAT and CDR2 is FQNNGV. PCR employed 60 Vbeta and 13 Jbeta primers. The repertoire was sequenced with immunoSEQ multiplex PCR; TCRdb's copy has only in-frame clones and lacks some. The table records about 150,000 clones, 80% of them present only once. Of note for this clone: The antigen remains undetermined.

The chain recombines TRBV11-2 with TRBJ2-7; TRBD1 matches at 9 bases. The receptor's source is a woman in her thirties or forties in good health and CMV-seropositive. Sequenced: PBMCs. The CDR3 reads CASSRTGGGTYEQYF. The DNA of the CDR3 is TGTGCCAGCAGCCGAACAGGGGGCGGAACCTACGAGCAGTACTTC.